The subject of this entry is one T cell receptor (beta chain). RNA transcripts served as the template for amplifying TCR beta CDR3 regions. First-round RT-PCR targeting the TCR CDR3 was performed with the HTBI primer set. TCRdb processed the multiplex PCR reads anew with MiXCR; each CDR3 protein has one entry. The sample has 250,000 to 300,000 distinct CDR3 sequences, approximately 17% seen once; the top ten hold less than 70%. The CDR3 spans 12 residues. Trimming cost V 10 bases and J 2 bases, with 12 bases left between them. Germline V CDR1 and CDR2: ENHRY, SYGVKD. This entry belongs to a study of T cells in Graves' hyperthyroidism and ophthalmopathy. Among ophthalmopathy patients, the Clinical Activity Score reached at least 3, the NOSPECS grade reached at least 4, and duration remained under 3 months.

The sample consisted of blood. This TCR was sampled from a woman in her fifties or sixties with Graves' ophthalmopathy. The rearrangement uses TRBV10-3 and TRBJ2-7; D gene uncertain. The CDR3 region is CATTDRAYEQYF. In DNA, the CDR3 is TGTGCCACAACGGACCGGGCCTACGAGCAGTACTTC.